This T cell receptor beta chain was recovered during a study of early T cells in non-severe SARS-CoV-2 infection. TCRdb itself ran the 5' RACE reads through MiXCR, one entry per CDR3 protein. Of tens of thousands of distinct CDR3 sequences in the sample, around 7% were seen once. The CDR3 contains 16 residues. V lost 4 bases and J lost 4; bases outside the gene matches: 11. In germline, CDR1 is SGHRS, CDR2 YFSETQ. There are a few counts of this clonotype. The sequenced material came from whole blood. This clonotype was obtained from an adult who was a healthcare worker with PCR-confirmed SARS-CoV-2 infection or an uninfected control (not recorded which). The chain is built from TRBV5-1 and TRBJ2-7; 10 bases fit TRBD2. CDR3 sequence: CASSEMPGLASYEQYF. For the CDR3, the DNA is TGCGCCAGCAGCGAAATGCCGGGACTAGCGTCTTACGAGCAGTACTTC.